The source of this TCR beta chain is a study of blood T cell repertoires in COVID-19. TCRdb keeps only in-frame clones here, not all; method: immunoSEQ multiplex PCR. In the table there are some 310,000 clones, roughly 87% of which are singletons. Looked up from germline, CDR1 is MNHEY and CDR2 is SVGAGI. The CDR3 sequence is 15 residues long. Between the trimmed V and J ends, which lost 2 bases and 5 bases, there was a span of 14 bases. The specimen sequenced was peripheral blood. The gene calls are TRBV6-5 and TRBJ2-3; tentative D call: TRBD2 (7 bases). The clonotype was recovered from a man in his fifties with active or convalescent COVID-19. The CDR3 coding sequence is TGTGCCAGCAGTTACGAGGGGGGGCAGGTAGATACGCAGTATTTT. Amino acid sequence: CASSYEGGQVDTQYF.